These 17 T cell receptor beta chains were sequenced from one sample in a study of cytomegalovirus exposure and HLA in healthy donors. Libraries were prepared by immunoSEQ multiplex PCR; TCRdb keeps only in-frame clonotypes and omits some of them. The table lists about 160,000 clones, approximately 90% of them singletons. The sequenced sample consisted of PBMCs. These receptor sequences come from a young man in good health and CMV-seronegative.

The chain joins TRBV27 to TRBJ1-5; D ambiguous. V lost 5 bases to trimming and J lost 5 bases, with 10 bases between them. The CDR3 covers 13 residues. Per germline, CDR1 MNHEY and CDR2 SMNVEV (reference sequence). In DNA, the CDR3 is TGTGCCAGCAGTAGGAGCTCGGATCAGCCCCAGCATTTT. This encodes CASSRSSDQPQHF.

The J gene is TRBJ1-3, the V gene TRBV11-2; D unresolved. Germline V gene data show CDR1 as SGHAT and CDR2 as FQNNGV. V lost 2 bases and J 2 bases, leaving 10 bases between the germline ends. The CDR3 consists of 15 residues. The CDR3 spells CASSLMGDAGNTIYF. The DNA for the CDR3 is TGTGCCAGCAGCTTAATGGGAGATGCTGGAAACACCATATATTTT. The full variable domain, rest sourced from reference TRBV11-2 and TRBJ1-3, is EAGVAQSPRYKIIEKRQSVAFWCNPISGHATLYWYQQILGQGPKLLIQFQNNGVVDDSQLPKDRFSAERLKGVDSTLKIQPAKLEDSAVYLCASSLMGDAGNTIYFGEGSWLTVV.

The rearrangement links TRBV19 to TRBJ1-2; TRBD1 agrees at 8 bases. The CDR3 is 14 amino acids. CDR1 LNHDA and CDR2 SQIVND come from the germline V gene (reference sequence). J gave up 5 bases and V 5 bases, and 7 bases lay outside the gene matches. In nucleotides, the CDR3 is TGTGCCAGTAGTCCGGGACAGGTTCGGTATGGCTACACCTTC. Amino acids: CASSPGQVRYGYTF.

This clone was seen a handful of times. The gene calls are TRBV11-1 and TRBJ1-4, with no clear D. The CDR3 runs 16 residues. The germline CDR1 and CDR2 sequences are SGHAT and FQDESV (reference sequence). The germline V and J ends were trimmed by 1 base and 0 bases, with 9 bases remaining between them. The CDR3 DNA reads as TGTGCCAGCAGCTTAGGAGGTACTTCAACTAATGAAAAACTGTTTTTT. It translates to CASSLGGTSTNEKLFF.

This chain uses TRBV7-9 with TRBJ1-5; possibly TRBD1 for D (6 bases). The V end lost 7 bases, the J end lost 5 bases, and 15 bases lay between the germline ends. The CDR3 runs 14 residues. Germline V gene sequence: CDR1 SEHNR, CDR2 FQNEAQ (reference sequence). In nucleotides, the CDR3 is TGTGCCAGCACCGAGGGGGGGGCTGATCAGCCCCAGCATTTT. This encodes CASTEGGADQPQHF.

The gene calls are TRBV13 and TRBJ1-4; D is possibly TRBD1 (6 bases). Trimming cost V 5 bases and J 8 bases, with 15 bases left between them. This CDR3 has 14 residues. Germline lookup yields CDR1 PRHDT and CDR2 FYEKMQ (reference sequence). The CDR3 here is CASSLRGPEEKLFF. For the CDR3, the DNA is TGTGCCAGCAGCCTCAGGGGCCCGGAGGAAAAACTGTTTTTT.

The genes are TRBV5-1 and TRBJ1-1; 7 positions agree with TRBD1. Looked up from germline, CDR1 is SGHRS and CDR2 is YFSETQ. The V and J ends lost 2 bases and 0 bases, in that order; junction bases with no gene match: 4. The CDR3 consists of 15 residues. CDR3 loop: CASSLGGSLNTEAFF. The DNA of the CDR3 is TGCGCCAGCAGCTTAGGGGGCTCGTTGAACACTGAAGCTTTCTTT. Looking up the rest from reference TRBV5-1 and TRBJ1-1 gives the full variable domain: KAGVTQTPRYLIKTRGQQVTLSCSPISGHRSVSWYQQTPGQGLQFLFEYFSETQRNKGNFPGRFSGRQFSNSRSEMNVSTLELGDSALYLCASSLGGSLNTEAFFGQGTRLTVV.

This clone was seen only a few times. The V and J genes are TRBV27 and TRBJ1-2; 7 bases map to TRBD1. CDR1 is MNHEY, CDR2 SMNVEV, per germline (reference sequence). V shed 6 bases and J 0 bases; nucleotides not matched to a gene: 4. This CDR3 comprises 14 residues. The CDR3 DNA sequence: TGTGCCAGCAGGACAGGGACAGCTAACTATGGCTACACCTTC. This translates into CASRTGTANYGYTF.

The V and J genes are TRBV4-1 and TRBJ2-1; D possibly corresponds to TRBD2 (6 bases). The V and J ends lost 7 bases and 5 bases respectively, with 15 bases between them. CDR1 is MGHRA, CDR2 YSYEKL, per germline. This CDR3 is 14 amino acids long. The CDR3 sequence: CASTRAWGDNEQFF. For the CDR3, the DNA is TGCGCCAGCACCCGTGCATGGGGGGACAATGAGCAGTTCTTC.

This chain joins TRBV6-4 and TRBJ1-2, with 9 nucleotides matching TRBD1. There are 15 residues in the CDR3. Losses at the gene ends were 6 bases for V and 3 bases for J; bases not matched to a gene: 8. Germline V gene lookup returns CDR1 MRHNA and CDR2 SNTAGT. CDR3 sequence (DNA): TGTGCCAGCAGGGCTACAGGGGGCAATTACTATGGCTACACCTTC. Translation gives CASRATGGNYYGYTF.

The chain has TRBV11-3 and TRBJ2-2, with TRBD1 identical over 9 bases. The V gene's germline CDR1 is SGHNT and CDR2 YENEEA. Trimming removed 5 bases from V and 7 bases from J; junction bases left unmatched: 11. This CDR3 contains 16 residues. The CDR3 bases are TGTGCCAGCAGCCCCCCGGGACAGGGCGACATCGGGGAGCTGTTTTTT. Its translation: CASSPPGQGDIGELFF.

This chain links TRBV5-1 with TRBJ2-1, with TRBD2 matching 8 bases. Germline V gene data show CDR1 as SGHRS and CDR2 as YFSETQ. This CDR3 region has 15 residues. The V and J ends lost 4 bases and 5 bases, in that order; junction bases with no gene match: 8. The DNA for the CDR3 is TGCGCCAGCAGCGCGGCGGGGGGAATCGACAATGAGCAGTTCTTC. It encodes CASSAAGGIDNEQFF.

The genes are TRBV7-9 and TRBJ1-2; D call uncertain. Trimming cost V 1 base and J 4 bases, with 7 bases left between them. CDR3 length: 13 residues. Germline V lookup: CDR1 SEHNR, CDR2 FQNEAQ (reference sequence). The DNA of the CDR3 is TGTGCCAGCAGCTTAGGCAGTTTCTATGGCTACACCTTC. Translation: CASSLGSFYGYTF.

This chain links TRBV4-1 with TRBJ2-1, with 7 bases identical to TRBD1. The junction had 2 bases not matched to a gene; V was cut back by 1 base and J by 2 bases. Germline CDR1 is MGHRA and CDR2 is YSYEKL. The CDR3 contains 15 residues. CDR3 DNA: TGCGCCAGCAGCCAAGTACAGGGGACCTACAATGAGCAGTTCTTC. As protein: CASSQVQGTYNEQFF.

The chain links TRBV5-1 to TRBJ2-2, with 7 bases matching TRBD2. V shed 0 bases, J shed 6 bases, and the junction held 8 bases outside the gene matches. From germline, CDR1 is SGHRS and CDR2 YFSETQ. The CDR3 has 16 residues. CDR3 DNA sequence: TGCGCCAGCAGCTTGGCTCCTCGCGGGGGATCCGGGGAGCTGTTTTTT. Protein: CASSLAPRGGSGELFF. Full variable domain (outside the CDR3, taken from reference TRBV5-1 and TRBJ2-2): KAGVTQTPRYLIKTRGQQVTLSCSPISGHRSVSWYQQTPGQGLQFLFEYFSETQRNKGNFPGRFSGRQFSNSRSEMNVSTLELGDSALYLCASSLAPRGGSGELFFGEGSRLTVL.

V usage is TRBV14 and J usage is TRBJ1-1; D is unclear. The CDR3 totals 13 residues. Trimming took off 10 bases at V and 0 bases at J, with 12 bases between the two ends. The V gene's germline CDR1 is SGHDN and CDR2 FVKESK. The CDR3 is CATSAGMNTEAFF. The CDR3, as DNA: TGTGCCACCTCAGCGGGGATGAACACTGAAGCTTTCTTT.

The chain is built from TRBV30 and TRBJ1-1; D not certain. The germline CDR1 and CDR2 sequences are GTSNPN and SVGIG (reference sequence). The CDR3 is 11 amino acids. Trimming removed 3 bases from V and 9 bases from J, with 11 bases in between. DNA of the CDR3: TGTGCCTGGAGGGACCGAGGGAAAGCTTTCTTT. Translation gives CAWRDRGKAFF.